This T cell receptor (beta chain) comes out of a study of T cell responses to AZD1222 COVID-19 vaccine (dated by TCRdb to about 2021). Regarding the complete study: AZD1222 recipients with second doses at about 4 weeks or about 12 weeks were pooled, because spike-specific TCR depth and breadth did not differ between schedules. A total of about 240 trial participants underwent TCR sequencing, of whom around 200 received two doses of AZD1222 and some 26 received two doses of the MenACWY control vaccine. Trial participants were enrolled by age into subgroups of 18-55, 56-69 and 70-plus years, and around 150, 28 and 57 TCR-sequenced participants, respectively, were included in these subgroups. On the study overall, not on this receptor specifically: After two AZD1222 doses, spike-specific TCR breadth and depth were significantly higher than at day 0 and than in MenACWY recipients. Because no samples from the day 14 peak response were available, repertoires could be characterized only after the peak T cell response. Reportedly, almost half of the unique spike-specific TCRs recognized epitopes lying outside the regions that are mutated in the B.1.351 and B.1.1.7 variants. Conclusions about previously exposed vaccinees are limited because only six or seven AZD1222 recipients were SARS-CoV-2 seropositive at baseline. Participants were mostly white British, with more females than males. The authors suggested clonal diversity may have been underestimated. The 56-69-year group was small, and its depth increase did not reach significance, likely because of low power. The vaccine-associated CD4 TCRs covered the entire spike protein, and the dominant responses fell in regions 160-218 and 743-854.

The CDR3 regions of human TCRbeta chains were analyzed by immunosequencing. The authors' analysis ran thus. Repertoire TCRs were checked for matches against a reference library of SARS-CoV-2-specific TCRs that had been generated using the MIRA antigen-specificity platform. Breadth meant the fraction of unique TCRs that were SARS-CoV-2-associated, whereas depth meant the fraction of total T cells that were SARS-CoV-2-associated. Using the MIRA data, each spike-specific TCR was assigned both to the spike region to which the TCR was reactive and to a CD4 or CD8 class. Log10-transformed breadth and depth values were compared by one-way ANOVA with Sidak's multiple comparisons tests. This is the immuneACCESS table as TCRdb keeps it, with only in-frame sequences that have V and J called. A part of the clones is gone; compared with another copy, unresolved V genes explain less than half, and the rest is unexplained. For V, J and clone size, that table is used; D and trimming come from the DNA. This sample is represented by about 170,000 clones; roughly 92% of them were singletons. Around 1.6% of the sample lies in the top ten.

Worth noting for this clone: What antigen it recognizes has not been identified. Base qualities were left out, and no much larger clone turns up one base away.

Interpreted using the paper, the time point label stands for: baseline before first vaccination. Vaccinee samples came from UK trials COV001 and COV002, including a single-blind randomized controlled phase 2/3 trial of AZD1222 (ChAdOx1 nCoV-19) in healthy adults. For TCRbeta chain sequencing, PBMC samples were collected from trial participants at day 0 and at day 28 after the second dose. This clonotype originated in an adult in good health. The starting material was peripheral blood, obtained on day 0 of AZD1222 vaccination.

The DNA sequence is TGTGCCAGCAGCGTAGAGGGGGACTATGGCTACACCTTC. Its translation reads: CASSVEGDYGYTF. The V and J genes are TRBV9 and TRBJ1-2; the D gene is possibly TRBD1, with 6 bases matching. The germline V gene encodes CDR1 SGDLS and CDR2 YYNGEE. From its cysteine to its phenylalanine, the CDR3 spans 13 amino acids. Only the CDR3 portion is preserved as DNA: 39 bases, with reading frame beginning at the first base. V is cut by 0 bases and J by 3 bases, and the space between the germline ends is 6 bases. With the portions outside the CDR3 filled from the reference TRBV9 and TRBJ1-2 genes, the complete variable region becomes DSGVTQTPKHLITATGQRVTLRCSPRSGDLSVYWYQQSLDQGLQFLIQYYNGEERAKGNILERFSAQQFPDLHSELNLSSLELGDSALYFCASSVEGDYGYTFGSGTRLTVV.